Ten or more counts support the clone carrying this TCR beta chain. Its cognate antigen is unknown. The sample is drawn from a study of T cells in Graves' hyperthyroidism and ophthalmopathy. Broader study findings: Most expanded thyroid clonotypes above 0.001 recurred in blood.

CDR3 size: 17 residues. Germline V gives CDR1 SGHRS, CDR2 YFSETQ. Trimming took 1 base from V and 2 from J; bases not matched to a gene: 12. There were TCR beta CDR3 regions amplified from RNA transcripts. TCR CDR3 regions were first amplified by RT-PCR with HTBI primers. TCRdb analysed the multiplex PCR reads with MiXCR anew, one entry per CDR3 protein. This table holds about 380,000 distinct CDR3 sequences, around 14% found once. The clonotype comes from a woman in her fifties or sixties with Graves' hyperthyroidism. Material for sequencing was blood. The V and J genes are TRBV5-1 and TRBJ2-7, with 7 positions matching TRBD1. CDR3 loop: CASSLIPGTAYTYEQYF. The CDR3 DNA sequence: TGCGCCAGCAGCTTGATCCCCGGGACAGCATATACCTACGAGCAGTACTTC. Looking up the rest from reference TRBV5-1 and TRBJ2-7 gives the full variable domain: KAGVTQTPRYLIKTRGQQVTLSCSPISGHRSVSWYQQTPGQGLQFLFEYFSETQRNKGNFPGRFSGRQFSNSRSEMNVSTLELGDSALYLCASSLIPGTAYTYEQYFGPGTRLTVT.